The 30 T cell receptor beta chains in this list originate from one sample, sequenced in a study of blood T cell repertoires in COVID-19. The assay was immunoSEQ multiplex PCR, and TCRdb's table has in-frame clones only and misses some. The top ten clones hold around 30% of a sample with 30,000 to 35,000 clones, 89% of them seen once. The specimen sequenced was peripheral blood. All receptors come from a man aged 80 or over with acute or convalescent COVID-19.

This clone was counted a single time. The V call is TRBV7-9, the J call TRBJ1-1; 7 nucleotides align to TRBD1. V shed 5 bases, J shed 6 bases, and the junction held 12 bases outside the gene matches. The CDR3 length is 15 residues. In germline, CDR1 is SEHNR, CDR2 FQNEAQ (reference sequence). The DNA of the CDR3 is TGTGCCAGCAGCGGGTACAGGGGTCCTAGATCTGAAGCTTTCTTT. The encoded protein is CASSGYRGPRSEAFF.

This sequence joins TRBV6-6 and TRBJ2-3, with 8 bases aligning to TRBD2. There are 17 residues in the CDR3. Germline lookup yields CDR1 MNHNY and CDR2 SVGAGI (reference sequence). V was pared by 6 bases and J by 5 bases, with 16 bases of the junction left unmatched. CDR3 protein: CASRRGDSGTRGDTQYF. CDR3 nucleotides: TGTGCCAGCAGACGAGGTGATAGCGGGACGCGAGGAGATACGCAGTATTTT.

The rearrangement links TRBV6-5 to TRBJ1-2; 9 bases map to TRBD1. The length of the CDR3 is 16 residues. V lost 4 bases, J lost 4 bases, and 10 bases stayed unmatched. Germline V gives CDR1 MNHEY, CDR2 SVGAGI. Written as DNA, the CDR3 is TGTGCCAGCAGTTTTTCCCGCGGACAGGGGTTCTATGGCTACACCTTC. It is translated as CASSFSRGQGFYGYTF.

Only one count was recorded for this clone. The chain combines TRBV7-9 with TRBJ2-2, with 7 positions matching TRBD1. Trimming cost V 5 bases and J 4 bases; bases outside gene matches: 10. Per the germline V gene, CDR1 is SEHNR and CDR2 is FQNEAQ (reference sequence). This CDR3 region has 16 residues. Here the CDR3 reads CASSPRQGGSTGELFF. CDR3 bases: TGTGCCAGCAGCCCTAGACAGGGTGGGAGCACCGGGGAGCTGTTTTTT.

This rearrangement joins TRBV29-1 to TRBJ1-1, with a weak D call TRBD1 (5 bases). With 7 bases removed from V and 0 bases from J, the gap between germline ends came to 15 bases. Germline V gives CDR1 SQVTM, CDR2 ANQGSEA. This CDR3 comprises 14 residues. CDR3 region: CSAPRGALNTEAFF. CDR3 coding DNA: TGCAGCGCACCTCGTGGGGCTTTGAACACTGAAGCTTTCTTT.

Here the CDR3 DNA reads TGTGCCAGCAGTGATATTACTAGTTACGAGCAGTACTTC. Encoded protein: CASSDITSYEQYF. This chain joins TRBV6-1 and TRBJ2-7; TRBD2 is a possible D gene (5 bases). The CDR3 spans 13 residues. Germline lookup yields CDR1 MNHNS and CDR2 SASEGT. Trimming stripped 3 bases from V and 4 bases from J, with 10 bases between.

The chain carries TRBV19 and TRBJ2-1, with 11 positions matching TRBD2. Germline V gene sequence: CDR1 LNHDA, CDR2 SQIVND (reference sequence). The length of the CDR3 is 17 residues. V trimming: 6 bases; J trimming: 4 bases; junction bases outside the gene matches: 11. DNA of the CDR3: TGTGCCAGTAGCCCCGTAGCGGGAGGGCCGATATACAATGAGCAGTTCTTC. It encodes CASSPVAGGPIYNEQFF.

The CDR3 DNA is TGTGCCAGCAGCCAAGCCGCGGGACAGGGGTTTGGGGGCTACACCTTC. It is translated as CASSQAAGQGFGGYTF. The chain links TRBV7-9 to TRBJ1-2, with TRBD1 matching 10 bases. The CDR3 covers 16 residues. Germline loops: CDR1 SEHNR, CDR2 FQNEAQ (reference sequence). V shed 5 bases and J 8 bases; nucleotides not matched to a gene: 14.

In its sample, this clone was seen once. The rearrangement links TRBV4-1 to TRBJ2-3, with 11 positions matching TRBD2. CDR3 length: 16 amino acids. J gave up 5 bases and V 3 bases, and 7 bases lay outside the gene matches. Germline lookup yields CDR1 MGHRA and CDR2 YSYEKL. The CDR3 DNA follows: TGCGCCAGCAGCCACCTTAGCGGGAGGGCCAAAGATACGCAGTATTTT. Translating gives CASSHLSGRAKDTQYF.

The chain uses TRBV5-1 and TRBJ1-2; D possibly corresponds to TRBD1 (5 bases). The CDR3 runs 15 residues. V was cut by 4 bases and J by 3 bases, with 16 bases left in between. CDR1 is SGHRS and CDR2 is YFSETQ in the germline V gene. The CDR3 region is CASSLSLSRDYGYTF. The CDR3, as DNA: TGCGCCAGCAGCCTATCCCTGAGCAGGGACTATGGCTACACCTTC.

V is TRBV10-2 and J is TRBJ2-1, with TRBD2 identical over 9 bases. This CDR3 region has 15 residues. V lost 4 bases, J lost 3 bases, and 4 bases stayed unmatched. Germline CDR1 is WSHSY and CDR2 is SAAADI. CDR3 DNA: TGCGCCAGCAGTGGCTGGACTAGCGACTACAATGAGCAGTTCTTC. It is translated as CASSGWTSDYNEQFF.

CDR3 amino acids: CASVRGMNTEAFF. In DNA, the CDR3 is TGTGCCTCCGTAAGGGGGATGAACACTGAAGCTTTCTTT. The genes are TRBV5-6 and TRBJ1-1; possible D gene TRBD1, 6 bases. The CDR3 covers 13 residues. Trimming shortened V by 10 bases and J by 0 bases, and 13 bases separated the two germline ends. Germline V gene lookup returns CDR1 SGHDT and CDR2 YYEEEE.

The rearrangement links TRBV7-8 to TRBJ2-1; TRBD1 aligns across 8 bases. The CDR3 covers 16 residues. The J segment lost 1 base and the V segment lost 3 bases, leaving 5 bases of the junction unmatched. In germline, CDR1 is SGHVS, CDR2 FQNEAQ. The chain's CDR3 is CASSFSGGTSYNEQFF. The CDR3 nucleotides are TGTGCCAGCAGCTTCTCAGGGGGCACATCCTACAATGAGCAGTTCTTC. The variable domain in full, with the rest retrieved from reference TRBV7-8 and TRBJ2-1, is GAGVSQSPRYKVAKRGQDVALRCDPISGHVSLFWYQQALGQGPEFLTYFQNEAQLDKSGLPSDRFFAERPEGSVSTLKIQRTQQEDSAVYLCASSFSGGTSYNEQFFGPGTRLTVL.

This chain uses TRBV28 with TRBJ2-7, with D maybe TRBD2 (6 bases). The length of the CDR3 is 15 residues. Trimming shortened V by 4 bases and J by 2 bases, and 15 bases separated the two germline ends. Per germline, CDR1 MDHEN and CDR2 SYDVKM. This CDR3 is CASSSPRGLAYEQYF. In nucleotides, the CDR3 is TGTGCCAGCAGTTCCCCGCGGGGATTGGCCTACGAGCAGTACTTC.

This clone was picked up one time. The CDR3: CASSLRPGGDTQYF. The CDR3 DNA reads as TGTGCCAGCAGTTTACGACCGGGCGGGGATACGCAGTATTTT. The V gene is TRBV27, the J gene TRBJ2-3, with D perhaps TRBD2 (5 bases). V lost 2 bases and J lost 6, with 12 bases in between. The CDR3 sequence is 14 residues long. Looked up from germline, CDR1 is MNHEY and CDR2 is SMNVEV (reference sequence).

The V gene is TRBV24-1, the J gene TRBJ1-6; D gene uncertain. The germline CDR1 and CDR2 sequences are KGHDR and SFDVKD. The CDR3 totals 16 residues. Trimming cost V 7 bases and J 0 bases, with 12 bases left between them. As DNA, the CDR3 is TGTGCCACCAGCCTCGACGGGGACTCCTATAATTCACCCCTCCACTTT. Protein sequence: CATSLDGDSYNSPLHF.

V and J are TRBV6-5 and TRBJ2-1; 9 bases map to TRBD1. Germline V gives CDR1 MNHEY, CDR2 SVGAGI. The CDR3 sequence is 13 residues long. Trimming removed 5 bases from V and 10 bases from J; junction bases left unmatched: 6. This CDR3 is CASSLQGAGEQFF. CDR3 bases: TGTGCCAGCAGTCTACAGGGGGCAGGAGAGCAGTTCTTC.

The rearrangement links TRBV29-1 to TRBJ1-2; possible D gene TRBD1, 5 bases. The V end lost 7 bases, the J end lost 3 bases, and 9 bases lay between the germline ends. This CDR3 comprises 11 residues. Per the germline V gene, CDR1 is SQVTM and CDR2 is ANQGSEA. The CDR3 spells CSDDSHYGYTF. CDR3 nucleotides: TGCAGCGACGACAGTCACTATGGCTACACCTTC.

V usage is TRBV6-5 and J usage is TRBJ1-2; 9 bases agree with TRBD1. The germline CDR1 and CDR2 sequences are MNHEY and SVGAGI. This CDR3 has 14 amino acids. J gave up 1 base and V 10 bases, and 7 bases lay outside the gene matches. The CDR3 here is CATSTTGGNYGYTF. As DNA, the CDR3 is TGTGCCACCTCTACGACAGGGGGTAACTATGGCTACACCTTC.

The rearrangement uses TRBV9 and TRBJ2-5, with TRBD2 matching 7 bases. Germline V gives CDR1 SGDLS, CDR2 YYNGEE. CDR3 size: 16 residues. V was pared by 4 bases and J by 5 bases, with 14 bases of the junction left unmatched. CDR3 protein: CASSPRAGYPDETQYF. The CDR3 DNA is TGTGCCAGCAGCCCACGAGCGGGGTACCCTGATGAGACCCAGTACTTC.

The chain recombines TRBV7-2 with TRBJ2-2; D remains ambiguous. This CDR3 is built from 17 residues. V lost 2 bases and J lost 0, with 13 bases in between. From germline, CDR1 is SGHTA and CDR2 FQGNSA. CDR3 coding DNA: TGTGCCAGCAGCTTAAGTAGGCGGATTACGAACACCGGGGAGCTGTTTTTT. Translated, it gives CASSLSRRITNTGELFF.

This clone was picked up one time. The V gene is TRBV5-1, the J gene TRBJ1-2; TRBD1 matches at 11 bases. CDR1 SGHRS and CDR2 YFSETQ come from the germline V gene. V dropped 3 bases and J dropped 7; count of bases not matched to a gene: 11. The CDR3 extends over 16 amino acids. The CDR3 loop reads CASSSPLGQGDRGYTF. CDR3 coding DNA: TGCGCCAGCAGCTCGCCGTTGGGACAGGGGGACCGTGGCTACACCTTC.

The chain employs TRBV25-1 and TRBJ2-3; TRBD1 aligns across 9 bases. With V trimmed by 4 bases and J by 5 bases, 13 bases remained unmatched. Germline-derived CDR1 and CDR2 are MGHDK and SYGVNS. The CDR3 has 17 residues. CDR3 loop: CASSVTGTGSLQDTQYF. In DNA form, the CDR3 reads TGTGCCAGCAGTGTCACGGGGACAGGGTCTTTACAAGATACGCAGTATTTT.

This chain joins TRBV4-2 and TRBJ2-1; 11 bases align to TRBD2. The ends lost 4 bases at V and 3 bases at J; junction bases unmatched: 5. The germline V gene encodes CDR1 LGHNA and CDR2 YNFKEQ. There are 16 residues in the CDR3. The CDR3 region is CASSPATSGSYNEQFF. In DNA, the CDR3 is TGTGCCAGCAGCCCTGCCACTAGCGGGAGCTACAATGAGCAGTTCTTC.

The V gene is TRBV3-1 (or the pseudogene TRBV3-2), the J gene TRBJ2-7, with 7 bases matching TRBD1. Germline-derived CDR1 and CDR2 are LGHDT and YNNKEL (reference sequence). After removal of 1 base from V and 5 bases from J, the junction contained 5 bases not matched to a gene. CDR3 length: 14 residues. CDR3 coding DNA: TGTGCCAGCAGCCAAGTTGGGACAGCCGACGAGCAGTACTTC. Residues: CASSQVGTADEQYF.

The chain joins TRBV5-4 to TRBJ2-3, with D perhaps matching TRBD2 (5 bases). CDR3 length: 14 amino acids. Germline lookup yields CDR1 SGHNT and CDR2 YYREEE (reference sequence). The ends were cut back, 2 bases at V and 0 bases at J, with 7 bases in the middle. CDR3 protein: CASSLEGSTDTQYF. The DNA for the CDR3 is TGTGCCAGCAGCTTAGAGGGCAGCACAGATACGCAGTATTTT. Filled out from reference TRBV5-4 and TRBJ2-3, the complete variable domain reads ETGVTQSPTHLIKTRGQQVTLRCSSQSGHNTVSWYQQALGQGPQFIFQYYREEENGRGNFPPRFSGLQFPNYSSELNVNALELDDSALYLCASSLEGSTDTQYFGPGTRLTVL.

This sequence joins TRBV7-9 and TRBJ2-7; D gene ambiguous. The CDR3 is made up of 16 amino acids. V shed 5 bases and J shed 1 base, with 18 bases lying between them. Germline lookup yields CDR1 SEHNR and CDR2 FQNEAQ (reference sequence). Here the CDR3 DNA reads TGTGCCAGCAGCCCCTCCTACACGACAAGGTCCTACGAGCAGTACTTC. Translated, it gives CASSPSYTTRSYEQYF. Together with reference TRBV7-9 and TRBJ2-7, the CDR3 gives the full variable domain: DTGVSQNPRHKITKRGQNVTFRCDPISEHNRLYWYRQTLGQGPEFLTYFQNEAQLEKSRLLSDRFSAERPKGSFSTLEIQRTEQGDSAMYLCASSPSYTTRSYEQYFGPGTRLTVT.

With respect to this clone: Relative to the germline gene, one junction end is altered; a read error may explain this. As DNA, the CDR3 is TGTGCCAGCAGTTTAGCGGGGGGGAAGGAAGCTTTCTTT. This gives the protein CASSLAGGKEAFF. The genes are TRBV7-2 and TRBJ1-1; D is possibly TRBD1 (5 bases). Germline V gene sequence: CDR1 SGHTA, CDR2 FQGNSA. This CDR3 has 13 residues.

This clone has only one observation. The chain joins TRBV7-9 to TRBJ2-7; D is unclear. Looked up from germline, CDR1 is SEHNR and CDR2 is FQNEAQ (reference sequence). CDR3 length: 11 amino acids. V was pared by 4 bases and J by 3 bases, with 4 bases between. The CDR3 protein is CASSSYYEQYF. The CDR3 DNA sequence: TGTGCCAGCAGCTCCTACTACGAGCAGTACTTC.

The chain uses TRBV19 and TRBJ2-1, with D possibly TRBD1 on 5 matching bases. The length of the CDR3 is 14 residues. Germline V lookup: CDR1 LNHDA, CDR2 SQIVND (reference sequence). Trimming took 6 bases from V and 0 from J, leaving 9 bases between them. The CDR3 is CASRGVSSYNEQFF. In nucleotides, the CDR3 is TGTGCCAGTAGAGGGGTAAGCTCCTACAATGAGCAGTTCTTC.